These 19 T cell receptor beta chains originate from one sample sequenced in a study of CD8 T cells in Susac syndrome. Random hexamers primed reverse transcription of about 0.5 to 1 ug RNA. TCRdb re-called the immunoSEQ multiplex PCR reads with MiXCR, one entry per CDR3 protein. The sample comprises about 120,000 distinct CDR3 sequences, around 90% of which are singletons, and 0.13% to 0.15% rests with the top ten. The sequencing input was CD4+ T cells from PBMCs. The receptor source for this set is a human donor in good health.

The chain recombines TRBV29-1 with TRBJ2-7, with D hard to call. Trimming pared 6 bases from V and 4 bases from J, leaving 10 bases between. CDR3 size: 11 residues. Germline values: CDR1 SQVTM, CDR2 ANQGSEA. The CDR3 here is CSVRAGYEQYF. In DNA, the CDR3 is TGCAGCGTCCGGGCTGGGTACGAGCAGTACTTC.

The gene calls are TRBV18 and TRBJ1-5; D is perhaps TRBD1 (5 bases). This CDR3 spans 14 amino acids. Trimming shortened V by 3 bases and J by 3 bases, and 9 bases separated the two germline ends. Germline-derived CDR1 and CDR2 are KGHSH and LQKENI. The CDR3 is CASSPGGVNQPQHF. The CDR3 DNA is TGTGCCAGCTCACCTGGGGGGGTCAATCAGCCCCAGCATTTT.

The chain recombines TRBV2 with TRBJ2-3; 10 bases agree with TRBD2. The trim removed 7 bases at V and 6 bases at J, leaving 7 bases unmatched. There are 14 residues in the CDR3. The germline gives CDR1 SNHLY, CDR2 FYNNEI. The CDR3 is CASIRTSGADTQYF. The DNA of the CDR3 is TGTGCCAGCATTCGGACTAGCGGTGCGGATACGCAGTATTTT.

The chain couples TRBV7-2 to TRBJ2-5; 9 bases agree with TRBD2. The CDR3 runs to 15 residues. CDR1 is SGHTA, CDR2 FQGNSA, per germline. J gave up 5 bases and V 6 bases, and 10 bases lay outside the gene matches. This CDR3 reads CASRTSGTSRETQYF. The CDR3, as DNA: TGTGCCAGCAGAACCTCCGGGACTAGCCGTGAGACCCAGTACTTC. Using reference TRBV7-2 and TRBJ2-5 for the parts outside the CDR3, the full variable domain is GAGVSQSPSNKVTEKGKDVELRCDPISGHTALYWYRQSLGQGLEFLIYFQGNSAPDKSGLPSDRFSAERTGGSVSTLTIQRTQQEDSAVYLCASRTSGTSRETQYFGPGTRLLVL.

This chain joins TRBV18 and TRBJ1-2; no clear D. This CDR3 has 16 residues. Germline-derived CDR1 and CDR2 are KGHSH and LQKENI. V gave up 2 bases and J gave up 3 bases, with 16 bases separating them. CDR3 sequence: CASSPNSFTRDYGYTF. The CDR3 DNA follows: TGTGCCAGCTCACCAAACAGCTTCACCCGGGACTATGGCTACACCTTC.

The chain has TRBV7-2 and TRBJ2-3, with D possibly matching TRBD1 (7 bases). V dropped 3 bases and J dropped 6 bases, with 19 bases sitting between them. The CDR3 is 16 residues long. Germline V lookup: CDR1 SGHTA, CDR2 FQGNSA. For the CDR3, the DNA is TGTGCCAGCAGCTTCTACAGGGGCGGGGCGGGGGATACGCAGTATTTT. Translating it yields CASSFYRGGAGDTQYF.

The chain couples TRBV20-1 to TRBJ1-5, with D possibly being TRBD1 (5 bases). The CDR3 length is 17 residues. Deletions cut 3 bases from V and 5 bases from J, with 23 bases between. Germline lookup yields CDR1 DFQATT and CDR2 SNEGSKA (reference sequence). The CDR3 DNA follows: TGCAGTGCTAGGGACGAATGGGGGACGGAGGATTATCAGCCCCAGCATTTT. It encodes CSARDEWGTEDYQPQHF.

The gene calls are TRBV3-1 and TRBJ1-2, with a possible D match to TRBD1 (5 bases). This CDR3 has 14 residues. The germline V and J ends were trimmed by 2 bases and 5 bases, with 12 bases remaining between them. Germline V gene sequence: CDR1 LGHDT, CDR2 YNNKEL (reference sequence). CDR3 sequence: CASSQRGGIYGYTF. In nucleotides, the CDR3 is TGTGCCAGCAGCCAAAGGGGAGGGATTTATGGCTACACCTTC.

This chain links TRBV3-1 with TRBJ1-2; weak D call: TRBD1 (5 bases). Germline V gene sequence: CDR1 LGHDT, CDR2 YNNKEL (reference sequence). Trimming removed 0 bases from V and 5 bases from J, with 7 bases in between. The CDR3 spans 13 residues. CDR3 DNA: TGTGCCAGCAGCCAAGAGGGGCGATATGGCTACACCTTC. Amino acid sequence: CASSQEGRYGYTF.

The CDR3 nucleotides read TGTGCCAGCAGTGAAGGGACTAGCGGGGGGCTTCTAGAGTACGAGCAGTACTTC. It specifies CASSEGTSGGLLEYEQYF. The rearrangement joins TRBV6-1 to TRBJ2-7, with 14 bases matching TRBD2. CDR1 MNHNS and CDR2 SASEGT come from the germline V gene. This CDR3 spans 18 amino acids. With 1 base clipped from V and 4 bases from J, the junction kept 9 bases outside the gene matches.

This clonotype was seen only a few times. The chain couples TRBV7-2 to TRBJ1-1; the D is unclear. The CDR3 totals 13 residues. With 1 base removed from V and 7 bases from J, the gap between germline ends came to 10 bases. In germline, CDR1 is SGHTA, CDR2 FQGNSA. The chain's CDR3 is CASSLEQIHEAFF. For the CDR3, the DNA is TGTGCCAGCAGCTTAGAACAGATACATGAAGCTTTCTTT.

This sequence joins TRBV7-2 and TRBJ2-5; 10 positions match TRBD2. The CDR3 extends over 15 amino acids. The V segment lost 5 bases and the J segment 4 bases; nucleotides outside the gene matches: 7. Germline V CDR1 and CDR2: SGHTA, FQGNSA. CDR3 amino acids: CASSPPASGGETQYF. In DNA form, the CDR3 reads TGTGCCAGCAGCCCTCCGGCTAGCGGGGGAGAGACCCAGTACTTC.

The J gene is TRBJ1-2, the V gene TRBV3-1, with D unclear. This CDR3 is 13 amino acids long. Per the germline V gene, CDR1 is LGHDT and CDR2 is YNNKEL (reference sequence). V was pared by 4 bases and J by 3 bases, with 9 bases between. CDR3 region: CASSRGSDYGYTF. CDR3 bases: TGTGCCAGCAGCCGAGGATCTGACTATGGCTACACCTTC. Based on the CDR3 plus reference TRBV3-1 and TRBJ1-2, the full variable domain is DTAVSQTPKYLVTQMGNDKSIKCEQNLGHDTMYWYKQDSKKFLKIMFSYNNKELIINETVPNRFSPKSPDKAHLNLHINSLELGDSAVYFCASSRGSDYGYTFGSGTRLTVV.

The chain has TRBV7-8 and TRBJ1-1; possibly TRBD1 for D (5 bases). Germline values: CDR1 SGHVS, CDR2 FQNEAQ. The CDR3 extends over 13 amino acids. Trimming left V 7 bases short and J 5 bases short, with 14 bases between. CDR3 sequence (DNA): TGTGCCAGCAACGGGGGTGTTGGAACTGAAGCTTTCTTT. It encodes CASNGGVGTEAFF.

This clonotype appeared a single time. The chain is built from TRBV9 and TRBJ1-2; D remains unclear. This CDR3 has 14 residues. Trimming cost V 4 bases and J 4 bases, with 14 bases left between them. Germline V gene data show CDR1 as SGDLS and CDR2 as YYNGEE. CDR3: CASSLRTESYGYTF. The CDR3 nucleotides are TGTGCCAGCAGCTTACGGACGGAGAGCTATGGCTACACCTTC.

This clonotype was detected only once. The rearrangement links TRBV20-1 to TRBJ1-1; D possibly corresponds to TRBD1 (6 bases). The germline gives CDR1 DFQATT, CDR2 SNEGSKA (reference sequence). The CDR3 is made up of 14 amino acids. The ends were cut back, 7 bases at V and 11 bases at J, with 26 bases in the middle. The CDR3 loop is CSVGMGGSVIGAFF. CDR3 DNA sequence: TGCAGTGTGGGAATGGGGGGCAGCGTGATAGGGGCTTTCTTT.

This chain uses TRBV7-9 with TRBJ1-4; D may be TRBD1 (5 bases). The CDR3 contains 18 residues. V was cut by 5 bases and J by 7 bases, with 26 bases left in between. The germline V gene has CDR1 SEHNR and CDR2 FQNEAQ (reference sequence). The CDR3 here is CASSQAGGEESGGEKLFF. In nucleotides, the CDR3 is TGTGCCAGCAGCCAAGCAGGAGGAGAAGAGAGCGGGGGTGAAAAACTGTTTTTT.

This clonotype was detected once. The gene calls are TRBV6-6 and TRBJ2-4; the D is unclear. The CDR3 has 15 residues. V dropped 4 bases and J dropped 3 bases, with 13 bases sitting between them. The germline V gene encodes CDR1 MNHNY and CDR2 SVGAGI (reference sequence). The CDR3 loop is CASSLVDAGKNIQYF. CDR3 DNA sequence: TGTGCCAGCAGTTTAGTCGATGCAGGCAAAAACATTCAGTACTTC.

V gene TRBV10-3 combines with J gene TRBJ2-7; maybe TRBD2 (6 bases). The germline gives CDR1 ENHRY, CDR2 SYGVKD. V shed 6 bases and J shed 7 bases, with 19 bases lying between them. This CDR3 has 14 residues. The CDR3 protein is CAISSGTDYEEQYF. CDR3 DNA: TGTGCCATCAGCTCCGGGACTGATTACGAAGAGCAGTACTTC.